The 17 T cell receptor beta chains presented below share a single source sample, sequenced in a study of identifying expanded T cells in peripheral blood. Produced via immunoSEQ multiplex PCR; TCRdb's table is partial and in-frame only. The sample yields 100,000 to 150,000 clones, around 88% seen once. The sequenced sample consisted of blood. These receptor sequences come from a person between 18 and 70 years old in good health.

V usage is TRBV10-3 and J usage is TRBJ1-5; D might be TRBD1 (6 bases). There are 13 residues in the CDR3. The germline V gene has CDR1 ENHRY and CDR2 SYGVKD. V gave up 6 bases and J gave up 6 bases, with 12 bases separating them. In DNA, the CDR3 is TGTGCCATCAGGGACAGCTTGGCTCAGCCCCAGCATTTT. Its protein is CAIRDSLAQPQHF.

There are a few counts of this clone. This chain connects TRBV28 to TRBJ2-7; 7 nucleotides align to TRBD1. Germline lookup yields CDR1 MDHEN and CDR2 SYDVKM. V gave up 3 bases and J gave up 0 bases; unmatched junction bases: 5. CDR3 length: 15 amino acids. CDR3 nucleotides: TGTGCCAGCAGTTTTGGGACAGAAAGCTCCTACGAGCAGTACTTC. Residues: CASSFGTESSYEQYF. The whole variable domain, remainder taken from reference TRBV28 and TRBJ2-7, is DVKVTQSSRYLVKRTGEKVFLECVQDMDHENMFWYRQDPGLGLRLIYFSYDVKMKEKGDIPEGYSVSREKKERFSLILESASTNQTSMYLCASSFGTESSYEQYFGPGTRLTVT.

CDR3 DNA sequence: TGCGCCAGCAGCTTGGGCAGGGGCGCAGGCACAGATACGCAGTATTTT. Translation gives CASSLGRGAGTDTQYF. This chain joins TRBV5-1 and TRBJ2-3, with D possibly TRBD1 on 6 matching bases. Per the germline V gene, CDR1 is SGHRS and CDR2 is YFSETQ. V lost 0 bases to trimming and J lost 1 base, with 12 bases between them. The CDR3 has 16 residues.

CDR3 bases: TGTGCCAGCAGTACCCTGACAGGGGTAGGTGAAAAACTGTTTTTT. Its protein product is CASSTLTGVGEKLFF. This sequence joins TRBV28 and TRBJ1-4, with 8 bases identical to TRBD1. Germline CDR1 is MDHEN and CDR2 is SYDVKM. The CDR3 length is 15 residues. V lost 5 bases to trimming and J lost 7 bases; unmatched junction nucleotides: 9.

This clone turned up a few times. The genes are TRBV11-2 and TRBJ2-7, with 10 bases aligning to TRBD1. V was clipped by 2 bases and J by 5 bases; unmatched bases: 12. The CDR3 has 17 residues. Germline V lookup: CDR1 SGHAT, CDR2 FQNNGV. The CDR3 DNA follows: TGTGCCAGCAGCTTAATGATGGGGGGGACAGGGGTTAACGAGCAGTACTTC. Translating gives CASSLMMGGTGVNEQYF. The variable domain in full, with the rest retrieved from reference TRBV11-2 and TRBJ2-7, is EAGVAQSPRYKIIEKRQSVAFWCNPISGHATLYWYQQILGQGPKLLIQFQNNGVVDDSQLPKDRFSAERLKGVDSTLKIQPAKLEDSAVYLCASSLMMGGTGVNEQYFGPGTRLTVT.

As DNA, the CDR3 is TGTGCCAGCAGCCAGCCCAGAAACTCCTACGAGCAGTACTTC. Protein sequence: CASSQPRNSYEQYF. The V and J genes are TRBV14 and TRBJ2-7; D not resolved. CDR1 SGHDN and CDR2 FVKESK come from the germline V gene. With 3 bases removed from V and 0 bases from J, the gap between germline ends came to 9 bases. The CDR3 loop spans 14 amino acids.

The chain employs TRBV4-1 and TRBJ2-1; a weak D match, TRBD2 (6 bases). Deletions cut 5 bases from V and 11 bases from J, with 13 bases between. Germline V lookup: CDR1 MGHRA, CDR2 YSYEKL. The CDR3 extends over 12 amino acids. Here the CDR3 reads CASSYRDSKQFF. The CDR3, as DNA: TGCGCCAGCAGCTACCGGGACTCCAAGCAGTTCTTC.

This sequence joins TRBV5-4 and TRBJ1-2, with D hard to call. The germline V gene encodes CDR1 SGHNT and CDR2 YYREEE (reference sequence). The CDR3 length is 14 residues. Trimming removed 3 bases from V and 4 bases from J, with 13 bases in between. The CDR3, as DNA: TGTGCCAGCAGCTCCTTGGATCGGGCCTATGGCTACACCTTC. It codes for CASSSLDRAYGYTF.

This clone was recorded a few times. The chain links TRBV6-1 to TRBJ1-1; D may be TRBD1 (5 bases). CDR3 length equals 14 residues. V was shortened by 6 bases and J by 0 bases, with 11 bases between the two germline ends. Germline loops: CDR1 MNHNS, CDR2 SASEGT. The CDR3 reads CASRSGHLNTEAFF. As DNA, the CDR3 is TGTGCCAGCAGGTCAGGACACTTGAACACTGAAGCTTTCTTT.

The gene calls are TRBV19 and TRBJ2-3; TRBD1 aligns across 9 bases. V dropped 3 bases and J dropped 5; count of bases not matched to a gene: 9. Germline loops: CDR1 LNHDA, CDR2 SQIVND (reference sequence). The CDR3 covers 16 residues. CDR3: CASSIHGGQGKDTQYF. CDR3 in DNA: TGTGCCAGTAGTATTCATGGGGGACAGGGTAAAGATACGCAGTATTTT.

The chain carries TRBV2 and TRBJ2-1; TRBD1 aligns across 7 bases. This CDR3 has 13 residues. Germline V gene sequence: CDR1 SNHLY, CDR2 FYNNEI. V lost 6 bases, J lost 5 bases, and 4 bases stayed unmatched. This CDR3 reads CASRTQGDNEQFF. The CDR3 DNA follows: TGTGCCAGCAGGACCCAGGGGGACAATGAGCAGTTCTTC.

This chain joins TRBV19 and TRBJ2-2, with 7 positions matching TRBD2. The CDR3 totals 16 residues. The ends lost 6 bases at V and 3 bases at J; junction bases unmatched: 10. CDR1 and CDR2 (germline): LNHDA, SQIVND (reference sequence). Written as DNA, the CDR3 is TGTGCCAGTAGATGGGGGGGAAGCCCAGACACCGGGGAGCTGTTTTTT. As protein: CASRWGGSPDTGELFF.

This clone was counted once. The chain joins TRBV18 to TRBJ2-4, with a possible D match to TRBD2 (6 bases). Germline V CDR1 and CDR2: KGHSH, LQKENI. The CDR3 runs 12 residues. V was cut by 9 bases and J by 7 bases, with 13 bases left in between. The CDR3 here is CASSGVSNIQYF. The CDR3 DNA sequence: TGTGCCAGTTCGGGGGTATCCAACATTCAGTACTTC.

This sequence joins TRBV27 and TRBJ2-3; either TRBD1 or TRBD2 may supply D (6 bases each). This CDR3 contains 17 residues. The ends were cut back, 4 bases at V and 4 bases at J, with 21 bases in the middle. Germline V gene lookup returns CDR1 MNHEY and CDR2 SMNVEV (reference sequence). In DNA form, the CDR3 reads TGTGCCAGCAGTTCTACAGGGAGGTATGCTTTGGCAGATACGCAGTATTTT. Translation gives CASSSTGRYALADTQYF.

This clone has a single count. The chain recombines TRBV28 with TRBJ2-7; TRBD2 matches at 7 bases. After removal of 5 bases from V and 2 bases from J, the junction contained 9 bases not matched to a gene. Germline CDR1 and CDR2: MDHEN and SYDVKM. The CDR3 loop spans 15 amino acids. The chain's CDR3 is CASSGPGGGAYEQYF. The CDR3 DNA reads as TGTGCCAGCAGTGGCCCTGGCGGGGGAGCCTACGAGCAGTACTTC.

The chain couples TRBV30 to TRBJ1-4, with TRBD1 as a possible D gene (5 bases). Germline V gene sequence: CDR1 GTSNPN, CDR2 SVGIG (reference sequence). The CDR3 contains 16 residues. Trimming stripped 1 base from V and 7 bases from J, with 19 bases between. CDR3: CAWSGRRGTPTEKLFF. In nucleotides, the CDR3 is TGTGCCTGGAGTGGAAGGAGAGGGACTCCTACTGAAAAACTGTTTTTT.

The gene calls are TRBV7-2 and TRBJ2-7; TRBD2 might be the D (5 bases). The CDR3 totals 13 residues. Germline loops: CDR1 SGHTA, CDR2 FQGNSA. V was cut by 3 bases and J by 3 bases, with 9 bases left in between. In DNA, the CDR3 is TGTGCCAGCAGCTTGGACGGGAACTACGAGCAGTACTTC. Translated: CASSLDGNYEQYF.